This TCR beta chain came from a study of T cells after yellow fever vaccination (dated by TCRdb to the late 2010s). Describing the broader study: Libraries from fractions with low cell numbers were prepared with the SMART-Seq v4 Ultra Low Input RNA kit. Blood was drawn at multiple timepoints before and after primary and secondary immunization, with bulk PBMC replicates and cell subsets isolated. To track T-cell clones before and after primary and booster YFV17D yellow fever vaccination, bulk TCR alpha and beta repertoires were sequenced longitudinally. Two healthy male donors made up the cohort, one aged 18 to 30 years and the other aged 30 to 40 years. Here is what the overall study found, with its caveats: Compared with the primary T-cell response, the secondary T-cell response was faster but weaker, reaching its peak on day 5 rather than on day 15. A small share of clonotypes was detected in both CD4 and CD8 compartments, with the overlap likely arising from convergent recombination. Computational filtering was needed because FACS-sorted repertoires could contain abundant contaminating clonotypes from the bulk population. Most clones expanded after primary vaccination were re-detected after the booster (almost 97% of CD4 and 88% of CD8), suggesting broad memory maintenance. Only a couple of donors were included in the study, so the extent to which the findings can be generalized is limited.

Reading from cysteine to phenylalanine, the CDR3 counts 16 amino acids. Of the read, only the CDR3 DNA is kept; its 48 bases are in frame from base 1. Trimming accounts for 2 bases at V and 1 base at J, while the number of junction bases matched to no gene is 3. Per the germline V gene, SGHTA is the CDR1 and FQGNSA is the CDR2. What the treatment or condition label conveys for this sample: live attenuated yellow fever vaccine strain. PBMCs were isolated from peripheral blood using a standard Ficoll-Paque protocol. Dynabeads CD4 and CD8 positive selection kits were used to isolate CD4 and CD8 T-cell fractions. RNA was extracted with TriZol from bulk PBMCs, CD4 and CD8 fractions, and dextramer-positive and dextramer-negative fractions. Synthesis of TCR cDNA relied on 5'RACE template switching, a step that introduced a universal primer site along with unique molecular identifiers. cDNA synthesis was primed from both the TCR alpha and TCR beta constant segments. Library amplification used two PCR steps, and the second PCR step added sample barcodes and sequencing adapters. Sequencing of libraries was done on Illumina HiSeq 2500 (2x100 bp) or NovaSeq (2x150 bp). The authors processed their data as follows. Reads were demultiplexed and collapsed into UMI consensus sequences with MIGEC, and V(D)J alignment was performed with MiXCR. Clonotypes responding to the vaccine were identified with edgeR on replicate PBMC samples, with the criteria of FDR below 0.01 and a log2 fold change above 5 up to day 15. CD4 or CD8 identity was assigned to each bulk clonotype according to whether the clonotype was present at higher abundance in the sequenced CD4 repertoire or the sequenced CD8 repertoire. The public sequencing data were trimmed at Q25 with fastp and processed into clonotypes with MiXCR by TCRdb, which kept only in-frame beta chains. Every distinct CDR3 protein forms one entry, paired with its most common genes and DNA. The V and J calls and clone size are TCRdb's, not the authors'. The sample profile shows about 50,000 distinct CDR3 sequences; roughly 7.4% of them were found once. Less than 45% of the sample goes to the ten largest clones.

This clonotype was observed many times. The target of this receptor is not known. There are no base qualities to consult, and no much larger clone falls within one base. Rearrangement joined TRBV7-2 to TRBJ2-3, with TRBD2 matching 10 junction bases. The sample in question was CD8+ T cells sorted from PBMCs, obtained on the day of the first yellow fever vaccination. This clonotype originated in a man aged 18 to 30 who received the YFV17D yellow fever vaccine. The CDR3 region reads CASSLLAGGGTDTQYF. Here is the DNA: TGTGCCAGCAGCTTATTAGCGGGGGGTGGCACAGATACGCAGTATTTT.